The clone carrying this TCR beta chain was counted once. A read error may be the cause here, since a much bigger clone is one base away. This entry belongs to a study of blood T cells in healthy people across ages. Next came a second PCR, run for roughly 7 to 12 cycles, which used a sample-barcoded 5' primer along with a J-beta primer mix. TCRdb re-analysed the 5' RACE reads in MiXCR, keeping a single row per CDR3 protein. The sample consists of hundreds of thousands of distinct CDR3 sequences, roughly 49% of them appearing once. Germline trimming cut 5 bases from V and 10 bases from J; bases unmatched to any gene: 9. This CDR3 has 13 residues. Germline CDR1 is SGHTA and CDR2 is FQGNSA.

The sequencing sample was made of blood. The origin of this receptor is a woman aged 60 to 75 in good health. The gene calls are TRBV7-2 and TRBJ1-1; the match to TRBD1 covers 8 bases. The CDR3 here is CASSPQGASVAFF. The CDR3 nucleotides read TGTGCCAGCAGCCCTCAGGGGGCAAGTGTAGCTTTCTTT.